This entry lists 8 T cell receptor beta chains sequenced from one sample in a study of T cell responses to AZD1222 COVID-19 vaccine. TCRdb's copy holds only in-frame clones and misses some; the assay was immunoSEQ multiplex PCR. Of approximately 160,000 clones listed, about 91% are singletons. Here the sequenced sample was peripheral blood, taken on day 0 of AZD1222 vaccination. The receptors come from an adult in good health.

The rearrangement uses TRBV5-5 and TRBJ1-1; tentatively, D is TRBD1 (5 bases). The CDR3 is 15 amino acids. Per the germline V gene, CDR1 is SGHKS and CDR2 is YYEKEE (reference sequence). V lost 4 bases, J lost 4 bases, and 17 bases lay in between. CDR3 protein: CASSLTSGQSTEAFF. Written as DNA, the CDR3 is TGTGCCAGCAGCCTTACGTCGGGGCAGAGCACTGAAGCTTTCTTT.

The V gene is TRBV24-1, the J gene TRBJ2-5; 13 nucleotides agree with TRBD2. The V segment lost 4 bases and the J segment 5 bases; nucleotides outside the gene matches: 6. Germline V gene data show CDR1 as KGHDR and CDR2 as SFDVKD. This CDR3 has 16 residues. CDR3 loop: CATSEVLAGGRETQYF. CDR3 coding DNA: TGTGCCACCAGTGAAGTACTAGCGGGAGGGAGGGAGACCCAGTACTTC.

The rearrangement links TRBV5-1 to TRBJ2-1; D might be TRBD2 (5 bases). CDR1 is SGHRS and CDR2 is YFSETQ in the germline V gene. V gave up 6 bases and J gave up 0 bases, with 10 bases separating them. The CDR3 sequence is 14 residues long. The CDR3 protein is CASKRMSSYNEQFF. Here the CDR3 DNA reads TGCGCCAGCAAGCGGATGAGCTCCTACAATGAGCAGTTCTTC.

V and J are TRBV6-5 and TRBJ1-6; D is perhaps TRBD1 (6 bases). The CDR3 is made up of 13 amino acids. V gave up 6 bases and J gave up 6 bases, with 9 bases separating them. Germline CDR1 MNHEY, CDR2 SVGAGI. CDR3 residues: CASSYRVNSPLHF. DNA of the CDR3: TGTGCCAGCAGCTACAGGGTTAATTCACCCCTCCACTTT.

V is TRBV5-1 and J is TRBJ2-3, with 12 bases aligning to TRBD1. CDR1 SGHRS and CDR2 YFSETQ come from the germline V gene. The V and J ends lost 0 bases and 6 bases, in that order; junction bases with no gene match: 5. The CDR3 covers 16 residues. The CDR3 is CASSLVGQGASDTQYF. The CDR3, as DNA: TGCGCCAGCAGCTTGGTGGGACAGGGGGCATCCGATACGCAGTATTTT.

The chain employs TRBV7-3 and TRBJ1-2; TRBD1 aligns across 10 bases. V lost 5 bases to trimming and J lost 3 bases; unmatched junction nucleotides: 6. Germline loops: CDR1 SGHTA, CDR2 FQGTGA. The CDR3 spans 15 residues. Written as DNA, the CDR3 is TGTGCCAGCAGCGAAGGGACAGGGGCCCACTATGGCTACACCTTC. Amino acids: CASSEGTGAHYGYTF.

The chain links TRBV28 to TRBJ1-1; 8 nucleotides align to TRBD1. The CDR3 spans 15 residues. Germline CDR1 is MDHEN and CDR2 is SYDVKM. With V trimmed by 6 bases and J by 0 bases, 6 bases remained unmatched. Here the CDR3 DNA reads TGTGCCAGCAGATCCGGGACAGGTCTGAACACTGAAGCTTTCTTT. Translation: CASRSGTGLNTEAFF.

The chain recombines TRBV5-4 with TRBJ1-1, with D tentatively TRBD1 (5 bases). Trimming pared 1 base from V and 4 bases from J, leaving 8 bases between. Looked up from germline, CDR1 is SGHNT and CDR2 is YYREEE (reference sequence). The CDR3 length is 13 residues. The CDR3 DNA sequence: TGTGCCAGCAGCTTGAGGGGTAGCACTGAAGCTTTCTTT. Its translation is CASSLRGSTEAFF.